What follows describes a single T cell receptor (beta chain). The CDR3 has 12 residues. In germline, CDR1 is DFQATT, CDR2 SNEGSKA (reference sequence). Deletions cut 3 bases from V and 2 bases from J, with 7 bases between. Beta-chain TCR CDR3 regions were amplified from RNA transcripts. The first round was an RT-PCR with HTBI primers, and the second round was a multiplex PCR. TCRdb used MiXCR to reprocess the multiplex PCR reads, holding one entry per CDR3 protein. The profile shows around 50,000 distinct CDR3 sequences, around half of them singletons. Where ophthalmopathy was present, donors had moderate-to-severe activity, CAS ≥3, NOSPECS ≥4 and duration under 3 months. This specimen belongs to a study of Graves' ophthalmopathy and Graves' hyperthyroidism.

What was sequenced was peripheral blood. The chain recombines TRBV20-1 with TRBJ1-2; D uncertain. The source is an adult man with Graves' ophthalmopathy. CDR3 coding DNA: TGCAGTGCTAGGGTGAACAACTATGGCTACACCTTC. Amino acid sequence: CSARVNNYGYTF.